Listed below are T cell receptor beta chains from one sample, sequenced in a study of beta chain features in type 1 diabetes. Sequencing was performed with immunoSEQ multiplex PCR; in TCRdb, only in-frame clones are kept and a portion is missing. The data show under 250,000 clones, 25% to 30% seen once. The sequenced sample consisted of central memory CD4+ T cells from blood. The source of these receptors is a man in his thirties or forties in good health. Each CDR3 is given with its conserved first and last residue. Fields, in order: clone size, V gene, J gene, D gene, CDR3 DNA, CDR3 protein. D genes are given only for firm matches. A row's size may be missing; if present it is once, few, many or a size class.

NA	TRBV14	TRBJ1-6	NA	TGTGCCAGCAGCCAAGGCGGGACTAGAAGGGGTTCACCCCTCCACTTT	CASSQGGTRRGSPLHF
NA	TRBV7-2	TRBJ2-3	NA	TGTGCCAGCAGCTTAGCGGGACCTCGTACAGATACGCAGTATTTT	CASSLAGPRTDTQYF
few	TRBV5-1	TRBJ2-3	TRBD1	TGCGCCAGCAGCAAGTCCGGGACAGGGGGCACAGATACGCAGTATTTT	CASSKSGTGGTDTQYF
NA	TRBV4-1	TRBJ2-3	NA	TGCGCCAGCAGTCTAAGCACAGATACGCAGTATTTT	CASSLSTDTQYF
NA	TRBV7-2	TRBJ2-5	NA	TGTGCCAGCAGCCAAGGGCAGGGGAGGGGAGAGACCCAGTACTTC	CASSQGQGRGETQYF
NA	TRBV7-7	TRBJ2-5	NA	TGTGCCAGCAGCTTAAGGGCGGGGGCTCAAGAGACCCAGTACTTC	CASSLRAGAQETQYF
NA	TRBV6-1	TRBJ1-5	NA	TGTGCCAGCAGTGAAGATATGAATCAGCCCCAGCATTTT	CASSEDMNQPQHF
once	TRBV19	TRBJ1-1	NA	TGTGCCAGTAGTGGGTGGGCTGATAGCACTGAAGCTTTCTTT	CASSGWADSTEAFF
NA	TRBV20-1	TRBJ2-5	NA	TGCAGTGCTAGGGGAGAGACCCAGTACTTC	CSARGETQYF
few	TRBV5-4	TRBJ2-3	NA	TGTGCCAGCAGCTCGCGACAAGGAAGCACAGATACGCAGTATTTT	CASSSRQGSTDTQYF
NA	TRBV20-1	TRBJ1-1	NA	TGCAGTGCTTGGGTGGACACTGAAGCTTTCTTT	CSAWVDTEAFF
few	TRBV10-3	TRBJ2-5	NA	TGTGCCATCAGTGAGAGTGGACTACTACAAGAGACCCAGTACTTC	CAISESGLLQETQYF
NA	TRBV28	TRBJ1-1	NA	TGTGCCAGCAGTACCCTCATGGGCACTGAAGCTTTCTTT	CASSTLMGTEAFF
NA	TRBV7-5	TRBJ2-2	NA	TGTGTCAGAAGCCCCGAACGAAGTACCGGGGAGCTGTTTTTT	CVRSPERSTGELFF
NA	TRBV6-6	TRBJ2-7	NA	TGTGCCAGCGGGCGAGCCTACGAGCAGTACTTC	CASGRAYEQYF
NA	TRBV15	TRBJ2-1	TRBD2	TGTGCCACCAGCAGGCCGGGACTAGCGGGAAGGGATGAGCAGTTCTTC	CATSRPGLAGRDEQFF
NA	TRBV7-2	TRBJ2-3	TRBD2	TGTGCCAGCAGCTATCTAGCGGGCCTCACAGATACGCAGTATTTT	CASSYLAGLTDTQYF
few	TRBV11-2	TRBJ2-5	NA	TGTGCCAGCAGCCGCCAAGAGACCCAGTACTTC	CASSRQETQYF
few	TRBV19	TRBJ1-1	TRBD1	TGTGCCAGTAGGAAGGGGACAGGGCACGGCACTGAAGCTTTCTTT	CASRKGTGHGTEAFF
few	TRBV9	TRBJ1-2	NA	TGTGCCAGCAGCGTAGGGATAGGGGCGGTTGGCTACACCTTC	CASSVGIGAVGYTF
NA	TRBV2	TRBJ2-7	TRBD1	TGTGCCAGCAGACCGGACAGGGATGAAGAGCAGTACTTC	CASRPDRDEEQYF
NA	TRBV18	TRBJ2-7	NA	TGTGCCAGCTCACCGGGACTCCTATCGGGGGAGCAGTACTTC	CASSPGLLSGEQYF
few	TRBV2	TRBJ1-2	TRBD1	TGTGCCAGCAGGGACAGGGGATCGTCTGGCTACACCTTC	CASRDRGSSGYTF
few	TRBV7-9	TRBJ2-3	TRBD2	TGTGCCAGCAGGTCCTTCCCTAGCGGGCGAGAGTATTTT	CASRSFPSGREYF
few	TRBV21-1	TRBJ1-6	NA	TGTGCCAGCAGCAAAGAGGTCAGGTCGTTTAATTCACCCCTCCACTTT	CASSKEVRSFNSPLHF
few	TRBV28	TRBJ2-5	TRBD2	TGTGCCAGCAGTTTTGGGGCTAGCGGGAGAGAGACCCAGTACTTC	CASSFGASGRETQYF
few	TRBV6-5	TRBJ2-3	TRBD1	TGTGCCAGCAGCATAAAGACAGGGTCAGATACGCAGTATTTT	CASSIKTGSDTQYF
NA	TRBV5-8	TRBJ2-4	TRBD1	TGTGCCAGCAGCACAAACAGGGGGGACATTCAGTACTTC	CASSTNRGDIQYF
few	TRBV2	TRBJ2-1	NA	TGTGCCAGCAGTGAAGCGCTTCGGGGCGGAGGTGAGCAGTTCTTC	CASSEALRGGGEQFF
NA	TRBV28	TRBJ1-2	NA	TGTGCCAGCAGTTTGCAGGGCGAGACGTTCGGCTACACCTTC	CASSLQGETFGYTF
NA	TRBV29-1	TRBJ2-7	TRBD1	TGCAGCGTTTACGATAGAGGGGGCCACGAGCAGTACTTC	CSVYDRGGHEQYF
NA	TRBV15	TRBJ2-2	NA	TGTGCCACCAGCAAGCAGACCGGGGGCGGGGAGCTGTTTTTT	CATSKQTGGGELFF
few	TRBV5-1	TRBJ2-5	NA	TGCGCCAGCAGCCCGGGGAGTAGCGGAAAAGAGACCCAGTACTTC	CASSPGSSGKETQYF
once	TRBV2	TRBJ2-2	NA	TGTGCCAGCAGTATCCGGCCGGGGCAAGCCGGGGAGCTGTTTTTT	CASSIRPGQAGELFF
NA	TRBV6-1	TRBJ2-5	NA	TGTGCCGTTGGGCCCTTTTGGCCCCAGTACTTC	CAVGPFWPQYF
NA	TRBV19	TRBJ2-1	TRBD1	TGTGCCAGTACTCCAGACAGGGGGAATGAGCAGTTCTTC	CASTPDRGNEQFF
many	TRBV7-2	TRBJ2-1	TRBD2	TGTGCCAGCAGCCCGGAGACTAGCTGGGAGCAGTTCTTC	CASSPETSWEQFF
few	TRBV11-3	TRBJ2-1	NA	TGTGCCAGCAGCTTAGATAGGGGTGGTGAGCAGTTCTTC	CASSLDRGGEQFF
NA	TRBV7-7	TRBJ2-1	TRBD1	TGTGCCAGCAGCTTGGACAGGGGCAATGAGCAGTTCTTC	CASSLDRGNEQFF
few	TRBV7-2	TRBJ2-6	NA	TGTGCCAGCAGGAGCTCTGGGGCCAACGTCCTGACTTTC	CASRSSGANVLTF
NA	TRBV14	TRBJ1-5	TRBD1	TGTGCCAGCAGCCAACTGGCAACAGGGGTCAGAGGCAATCAGCCCCAGCATTTT	CASSQLATGVRGNQPQHF
many	TRBV28	TRBJ2-7	NA	TGTGCCAGCCTCCCCGGTTGGGCTGCGGTAAGCTCCTACGAGCAGTACTTC	CASLPGWAAVSSYEQYF
many	TRBV30	TRBJ2-1	NA	TGTGCCTGGACACAGTGGACCCTGTACAATGAGCAGTTCTTC	CAWTQWTLYNEQFF
few	TRBV29-1	TRBJ1-6	TRBD1	TGCAGCGTCTCACAGGGGGCGGATAATTCACCCCTCCACTTT	CSVSQGADNSPLHF